This T cell receptor beta chain was obtained from a study of cytomegalovirus exposure and HLA in healthy donors. General study findings and limits: Serostatus for CMV was the only available immune exposure information. The authors confirmed in vitro that a few CMV-associated chains were specific for CMV antigens.

About this clone itself: Its target is unknown.

The PCR contained 60 Vbeta and 13 Jbeta primers. Produced via immunoSEQ multiplex PCR; TCRdb's table is partial and in-frame only. This table holds around 200,000 clones, under 80% found once. Germline values: CDR1 SEHNR, CDR2 FQNEAQ (reference sequence). The length of the CDR3 is 15 residues. V was clipped by 0 bases and J by 5 bases, with 13 bases between them. This clonotype originated in a man in his forties in good health and CMV-seronegative. The chain has TRBV7-9 and TRBJ1-1; D is perhaps TRBD1 (6 bases). Input material: PBMCs. The DNA for the CDR3 is TGTGCCAGCAGCTTAGCGCTGGGGGCAAATACTGAAGCTTTCTTT. It is translated as CASSLALGANTEAFF.